The 10 T cell receptor beta chains below come from one sample, sequenced in a study of vaccination and CD4 T cells after COVID-19. These TCRs' antigens remain unknown. Sequence data for DNA of cultured CD4+ T cells were generated by the Oncomine TCR Beta short-read assay. TCRdb ran MiXCR on the PCR reads and lists one entry per CDR3 protein. The sample lists 15,000 to 20,000 distinct CDR3 sequences; 45% to 65% were seen once. Treatment: approximately nine-day PBMC culture with coronavirus spike peptide pools or control peptides (ViraFEST assay). Sequencing was carried out using CD4+ T cells from blood, cultured in vitro. Source of these receptors: a human donor who had recovered from COVID-19.

This clonotype was seen a few times. J is TRBJ1-2 and V is TRBV18, with TRBD1 matching 10 bases. Losses at the gene ends were 3 bases for V and 4 bases for J; bases not matched to a gene: 2. The CDR3 totals 14 residues. Germline lookup yields CDR1 KGHSH and CDR2 LQKENI. CDR3: CASSPTGGGYGYTF. In DNA form, the CDR3 reads TGTGCCAGCTCACCGACAGGGGGCGGCTATGGCTACACCTTC.

V and J are TRBV6-1 and TRBJ2-1, with D perhaps matching TRBD1 or TRBD2 (5 bases each). Trimming pared 5 bases from V and 9 bases from J, leaving 17 bases between. The CDR3 is made up of 14 amino acids. Per the germline V gene, CDR1 is MNHNS and CDR2 is SASEGT. The CDR3 reads CASSTSWGSGEQFF. CDR3 nucleotide sequence: TGTGCCAGCAGTACCTCTTGGGGGAGCGGTGAGCAGTTCTTC.

The chain is built from TRBV11-3 and TRBJ1-2; 8 bases agree with TRBD1. Unmatched junction bases numbered 16, after V lost 5 bases and J lost 2 bases. The germline gives CDR1 SGHNT, CDR2 YENEEA. The CDR3 loop spans 18 amino acids. The CDR3: CASSLKGRGTGENYGYTF. The CDR3 coding sequence is TGTGCCAGCAGCCTCAAAGGGAGGGGGACAGGAGAAAACTATGGCTACACCTTC. Using reference TRBV11-3 and TRBJ1-2 for the parts outside the CDR3, the full variable domain is EAGVVQSPRYKIIEKKQPVAFWCNPISGHNTLYWYLQNLGQGPELLIRYENEEAVDDSQLPKDRFSAERLKGVDSTLKIQPAELGDSAVYLCASSLKGRGTGENYGYTFGSGTRLTVV.

This rearrangement joins TRBV20-1 to TRBJ1-2; D is ambiguous. Germline CDR1 DFQATT, CDR2 SNEGSKA (reference sequence). The CDR3 loop spans 12 amino acids. Trimming shortened V by 6 bases and J by 2 bases, and 10 bases separated the two germline ends. The chain's CDR3 is CSARVNNYGYTF. In nucleotides, the CDR3 is TGCAGTGCCCGGGTTAACAACTATGGCTACACCTTC.

This clonotype was seen only once. The chain couples TRBV20-1 to TRBJ2-3; 10 bases agree with TRBD2. The CDR3 loop spans 15 amino acids. After removal of 6 bases from V and 1 base from J, the junction contained 7 bases not matched to a gene. The germline V gene has CDR1 DFQATT and CDR2 SNEGSKA (reference sequence). The CDR3 here is CSARLAGEGTDTQYF. CDR3 in DNA: TGCAGTGCCCGGCTAGCGGGAGAGGGCACAGATACGCAGTATTTT.

The chain combines TRBV30 with TRBJ1-2, with 9 bases matching TRBD1. The germline V gene encodes CDR1 GTSNPN and CDR2 SVGIG (reference sequence). V shed 8 bases and J 4 bases; nucleotides not matched to a gene: 11. The CDR3 has 14 amino acids. Here the CDR3 DNA reads TGTGCCCAATCTCGGACAGGGGCGAGCTATGGCTACACCTTC. This encodes CAQSRTGASYGYTF. Full variable domain (outside the CDR3, taken from reference TRBV30 and TRBJ1-2): SQTIHQWPATLVQPVGSPLSLECTVEGTSNPNLYWYRQAAGRGLQLLFYSVGIGQISSEVPQNLSASRPQDRQFILSSKKLLLSDSGFYLCAQSRTGASYGYTFGSGTRLTVV.

CDR3 coding DNA: TGTGCCAGCAGCCCTGTTTACATTAGCACAGATACGCAGTATTTT. This encodes CASSPVYISTDTQYF. The rearrangement links TRBV7-9 to TRBJ2-3; D call uncertain. Germline assignment: CDR1 SEHNR and CDR2 FQNEAQ (reference sequence). The V end lost 5 bases, the J end lost 0 bases, and 12 bases lay between the germline ends. This CDR3 contains 15 residues.

This clonotype has just a few counts. The chain links TRBV6-1 to TRBJ2-5; D is unclear. The CDR3 covers 15 residues. The V gene lost 5 bases and the J gene lost 1 base, with 14 bases spanning the gap. The germline V gene has CDR1 MNHNS and CDR2 SASEGT. As DNA, the CDR3 is TGTGCCAGCAGTCCCCACTGGCGGTCCCAAGAGACCCAGTACTTC. It specifies CASSPHWRSQETQYF.

The chain combines TRBV6-1 with TRBJ2-6; TRBD1 is a possible D gene (5 bases). CDR1 MNHNS and CDR2 SASEGT come from the germline V gene. This CDR3 spans 15 amino acids. Trimming stripped 6 bases from V and 0 bases from J, with 9 bases between. The CDR3 spells CASRKGISGANVLTF. The DNA for the CDR3 is TGTGCCAGCAGGAAGGGGATCTCTGGGGCCAACGTCCTGACTTTC.

This chain joins TRBV20-1 and TRBJ2-1; 11 positions agree with TRBD2. The CDR3 spans 17 residues. With V trimmed by 0 bases and J by 6 bases, 10 bases remained unmatched. Germline CDR1 DFQATT, CDR2 SNEGSKA (reference sequence). The CDR3 is CSARDPYSGRATNEQFF. The CDR3 DNA reads TGCAGTGCTAGAGACCCCTATAGCGGGAGGGCGACCAATGAGCAGTTCTTC.